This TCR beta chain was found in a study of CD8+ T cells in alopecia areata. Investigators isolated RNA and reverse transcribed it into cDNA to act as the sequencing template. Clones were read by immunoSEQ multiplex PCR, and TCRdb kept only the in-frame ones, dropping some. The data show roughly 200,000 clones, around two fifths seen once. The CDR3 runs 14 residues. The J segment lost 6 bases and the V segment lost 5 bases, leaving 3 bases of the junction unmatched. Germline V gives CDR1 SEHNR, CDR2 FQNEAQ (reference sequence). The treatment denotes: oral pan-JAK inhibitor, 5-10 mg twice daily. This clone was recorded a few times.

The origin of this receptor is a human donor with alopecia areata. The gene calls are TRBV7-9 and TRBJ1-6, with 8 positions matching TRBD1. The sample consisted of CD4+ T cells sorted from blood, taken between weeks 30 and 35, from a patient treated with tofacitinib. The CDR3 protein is CASSPDRANSPLHF. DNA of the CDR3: TGTGCCAGCAGCCCGGACAGGGCTAATTCACCCCTCCACTTT.